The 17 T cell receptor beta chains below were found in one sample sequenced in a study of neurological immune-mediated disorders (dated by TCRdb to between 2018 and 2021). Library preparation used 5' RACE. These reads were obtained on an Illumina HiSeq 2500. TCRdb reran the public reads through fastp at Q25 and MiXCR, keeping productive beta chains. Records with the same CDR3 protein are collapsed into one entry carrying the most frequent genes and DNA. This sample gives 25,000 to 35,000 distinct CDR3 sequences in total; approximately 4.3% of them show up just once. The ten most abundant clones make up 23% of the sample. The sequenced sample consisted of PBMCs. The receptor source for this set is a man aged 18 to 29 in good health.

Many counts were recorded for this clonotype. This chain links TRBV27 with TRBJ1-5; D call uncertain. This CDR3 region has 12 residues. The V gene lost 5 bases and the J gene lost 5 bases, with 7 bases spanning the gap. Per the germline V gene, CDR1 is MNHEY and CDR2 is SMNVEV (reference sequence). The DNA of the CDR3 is TGTGCCAGCAGTCCGATTGATCAGCCCCAGCATTTT. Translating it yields CASSPIDQPQHF.

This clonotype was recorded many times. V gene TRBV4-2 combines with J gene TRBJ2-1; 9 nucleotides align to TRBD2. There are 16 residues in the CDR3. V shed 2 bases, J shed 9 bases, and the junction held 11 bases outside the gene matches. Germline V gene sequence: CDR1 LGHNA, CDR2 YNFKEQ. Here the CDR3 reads CASSQSSAGGQGEQFF. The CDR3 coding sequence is TGTGCCAGCAGCCAAAGTAGCGCGGGGGGGCAGGGTGAGCAGTTCTTC.

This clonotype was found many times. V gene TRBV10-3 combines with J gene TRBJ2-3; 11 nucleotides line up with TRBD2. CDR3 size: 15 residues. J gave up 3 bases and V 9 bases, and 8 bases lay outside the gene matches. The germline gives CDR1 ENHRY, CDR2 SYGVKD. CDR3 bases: TGTGCCATTTCGACTAGCGGGGACCTTACAGATACGCAGTATTTT. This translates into CAISTSGDLTDTQYF.

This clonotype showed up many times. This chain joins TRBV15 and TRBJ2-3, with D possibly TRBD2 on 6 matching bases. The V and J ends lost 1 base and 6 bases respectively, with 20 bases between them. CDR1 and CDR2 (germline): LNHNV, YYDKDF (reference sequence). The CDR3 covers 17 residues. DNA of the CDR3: TGTGCCACCAGCAGAGGATTAGTTGCGGGGTATGAGGATACGCAGTATTTT. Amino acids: CATSRGLVAGYEDTQYF.

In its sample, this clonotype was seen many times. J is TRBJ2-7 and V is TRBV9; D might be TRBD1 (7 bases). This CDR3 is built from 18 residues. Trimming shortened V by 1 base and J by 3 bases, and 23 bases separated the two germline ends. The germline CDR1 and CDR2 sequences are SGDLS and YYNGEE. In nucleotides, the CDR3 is TGTGCCAGCAGCGTATCGCAGGGGGGTGGGGACATACTCTACGAGCAGTACTTC. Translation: CASSVSQGGGDILYEQYF.

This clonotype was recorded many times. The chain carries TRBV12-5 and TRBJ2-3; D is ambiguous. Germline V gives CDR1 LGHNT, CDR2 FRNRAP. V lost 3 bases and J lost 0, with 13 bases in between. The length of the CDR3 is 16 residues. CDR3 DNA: TGTGCTAGTGGTTTCCTTCCGGGTCTTAGCACAGATACGCAGTATTTT. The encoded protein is CASGFLPGLSTDTQYF.

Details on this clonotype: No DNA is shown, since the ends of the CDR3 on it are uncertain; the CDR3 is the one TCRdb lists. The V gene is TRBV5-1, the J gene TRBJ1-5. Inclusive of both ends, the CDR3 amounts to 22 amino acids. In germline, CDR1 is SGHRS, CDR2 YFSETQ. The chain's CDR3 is CASSFYICSARNPGLSNQPQHF.

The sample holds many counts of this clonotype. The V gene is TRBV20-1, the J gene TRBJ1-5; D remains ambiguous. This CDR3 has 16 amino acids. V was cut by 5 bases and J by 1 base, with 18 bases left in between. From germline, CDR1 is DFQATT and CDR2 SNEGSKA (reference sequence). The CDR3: CSAPNEVIASNQPQHF. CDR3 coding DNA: TGCAGTGCTCCAAACGAAGTTATAGCGAGCAATCAGCCCCAGCATTTT.

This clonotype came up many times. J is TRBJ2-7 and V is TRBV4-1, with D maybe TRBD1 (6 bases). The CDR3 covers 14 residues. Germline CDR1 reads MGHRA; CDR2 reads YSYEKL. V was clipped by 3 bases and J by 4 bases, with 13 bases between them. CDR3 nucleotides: TGCGCCAGCAGCCAGTTTACAGGGAGTTACGAGCAGTACTTC. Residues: CASSQFTGSYEQYF.

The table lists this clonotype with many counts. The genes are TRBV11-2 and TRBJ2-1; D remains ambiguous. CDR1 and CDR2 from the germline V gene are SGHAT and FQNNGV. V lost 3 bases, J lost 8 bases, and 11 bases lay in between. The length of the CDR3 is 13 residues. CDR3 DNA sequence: TGTGCCAGCAGCTTCTATAACCGTGATGAGCAGTTCTTC. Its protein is CASSFYNRDEQFF.

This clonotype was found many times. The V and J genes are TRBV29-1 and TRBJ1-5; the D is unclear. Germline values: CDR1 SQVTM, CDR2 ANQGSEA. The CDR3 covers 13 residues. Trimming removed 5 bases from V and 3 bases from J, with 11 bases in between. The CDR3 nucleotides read TGCAGCGTTCAGACGGTTAACAATCAGCCCCAGCATTTT. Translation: CSVQTVNNQPQHF.

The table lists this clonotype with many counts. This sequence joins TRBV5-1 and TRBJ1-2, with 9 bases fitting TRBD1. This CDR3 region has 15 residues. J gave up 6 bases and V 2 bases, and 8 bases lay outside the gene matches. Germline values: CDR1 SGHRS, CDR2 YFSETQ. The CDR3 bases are TGCGCCAGCAGCTTAATACAGGGGGCGCCGGATGGCTACACCTTC. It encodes CASSLIQGAPDGYTF.

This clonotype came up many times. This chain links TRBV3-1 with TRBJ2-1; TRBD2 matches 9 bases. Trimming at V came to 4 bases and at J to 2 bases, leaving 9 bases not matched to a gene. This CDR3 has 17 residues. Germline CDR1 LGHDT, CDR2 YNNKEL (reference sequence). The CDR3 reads CASSRVPGLAPYNEQFF. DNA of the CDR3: TGTGCCAGCAGCCGCGTCCCGGGACTAGCCCCCTACAATGAGCAGTTCTTC.

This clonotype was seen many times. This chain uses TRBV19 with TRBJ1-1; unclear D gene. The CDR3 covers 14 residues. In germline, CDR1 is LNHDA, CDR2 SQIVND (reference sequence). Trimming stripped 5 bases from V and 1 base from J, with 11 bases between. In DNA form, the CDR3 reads TGTGCCAGTAGTCCGGACGGATGGAACACTGAAGCTTTCTTT. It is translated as CASSPDGWNTEAFF.

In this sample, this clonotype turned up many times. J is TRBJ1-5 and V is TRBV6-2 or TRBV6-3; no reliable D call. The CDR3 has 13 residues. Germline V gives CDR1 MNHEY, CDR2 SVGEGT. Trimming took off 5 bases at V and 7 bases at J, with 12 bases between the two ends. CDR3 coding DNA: TGTGCCAGCAGTGAGGTAGACGGGCAGCCCCAGCATTTT. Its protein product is CASSEVDGQPQHF.

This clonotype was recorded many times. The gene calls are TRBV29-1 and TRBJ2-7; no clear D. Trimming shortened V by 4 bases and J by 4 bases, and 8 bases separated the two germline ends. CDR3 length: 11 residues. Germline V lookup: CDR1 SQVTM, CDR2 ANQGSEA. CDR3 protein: CSVVVGYEQYF. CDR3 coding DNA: TGCAGCGTTGTTGTGGGGTACGAGCAGTACTTC.

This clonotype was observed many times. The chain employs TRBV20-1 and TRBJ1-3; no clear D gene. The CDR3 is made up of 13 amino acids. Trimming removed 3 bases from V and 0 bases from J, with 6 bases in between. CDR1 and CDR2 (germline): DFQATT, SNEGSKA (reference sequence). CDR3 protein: CSARDVSGNTIYF. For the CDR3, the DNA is TGCAGTGCTAGGGACGTCTCTGGAAACACCATATATTTT.